Below, one T cell receptor beta chain is given with its context. Its specificity is not known. The data were obtained in a study of radiotherapy plus CTLA-4 blockade in lung cancer. General study points: Blood-borne expansion of tumor-derived TCR clones followed radiotherapy plus ipilimumab. Increased serum interferon-beta after radiation also reportedly predicted response strongly.

Sequencing used immunoSEQ multiplex PCR; TCRdb keeps in-frame clones, though not all of them. The sample holds tens of thousands of clones, 75% to 85% seen once. CDR3 size: 15 residues. Germline assignment: CDR1 MNHNS and CDR2 SASEGT. The J segment lost 1 base and the V segment lost 4 bases, leaving 6 bases of the junction unmatched. Focal radiation with ipilimumab CTLA-4 blockade was given to patients with chemo-refractory metastatic non-small-cell lung cancer. The rearrangement uses TRBV6-1 and TRBJ1-2, with 7 positions matching TRBD1. The origin of this receptor is a human donor with non-small cell lung cancer who had a partial response to radiotherapy plus ipilimumab. Specimen: peripheral blood, collected from a patient treated with radiotherapy plus ipilimumab. CDR3 loop: CASSGQGVRNYGYTF. In DNA form, the CDR3 reads TGTGCCAGCAGTGGGCAGGGGGTTCGTAACTATGGCTACACCTTC.